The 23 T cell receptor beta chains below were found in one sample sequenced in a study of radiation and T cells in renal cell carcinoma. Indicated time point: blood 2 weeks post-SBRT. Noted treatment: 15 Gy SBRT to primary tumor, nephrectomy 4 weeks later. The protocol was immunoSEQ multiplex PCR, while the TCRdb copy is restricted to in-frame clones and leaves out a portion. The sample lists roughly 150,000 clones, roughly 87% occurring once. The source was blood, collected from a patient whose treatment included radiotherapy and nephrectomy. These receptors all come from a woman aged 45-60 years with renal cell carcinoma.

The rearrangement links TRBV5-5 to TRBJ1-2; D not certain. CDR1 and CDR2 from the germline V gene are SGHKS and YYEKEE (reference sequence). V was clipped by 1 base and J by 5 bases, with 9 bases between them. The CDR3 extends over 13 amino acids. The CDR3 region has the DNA TGTGCCAGCAGCTTGAGTCCCGATTATGGCTACACCTTC. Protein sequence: CASSLSPDYGYTF.

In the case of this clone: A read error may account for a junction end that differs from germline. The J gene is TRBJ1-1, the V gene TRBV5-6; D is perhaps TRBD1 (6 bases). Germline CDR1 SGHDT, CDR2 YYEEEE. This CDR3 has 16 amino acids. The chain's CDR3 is CASSLGGAGANTEAFF. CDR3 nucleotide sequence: TGTGCCAGCAGTTTGGGGGGGGCCGGGGCGAACACTGAAGCTTTCTTT.

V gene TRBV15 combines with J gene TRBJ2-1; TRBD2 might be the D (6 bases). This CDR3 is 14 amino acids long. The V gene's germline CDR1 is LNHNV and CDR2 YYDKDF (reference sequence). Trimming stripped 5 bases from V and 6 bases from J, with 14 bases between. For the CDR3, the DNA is TGTGCCACCAGCGGAACTAGGACTACCAATGAGCAGTTCTTC. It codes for CATSGTRTTNEQFF.

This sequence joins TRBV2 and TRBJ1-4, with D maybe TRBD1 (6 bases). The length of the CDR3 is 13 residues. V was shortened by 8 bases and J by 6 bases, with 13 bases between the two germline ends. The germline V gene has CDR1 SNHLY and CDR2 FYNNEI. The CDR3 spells CASGRGRYEKLFF. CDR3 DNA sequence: TGTGCCAGCGGGAGGGGGAGATATGAAAAACTGTTTTTT.

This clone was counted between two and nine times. The CDR3 DNA reads TGTGCCTGGAGAGCGCAGGACCCCTATGGCTACACCTTC. This gives the protein CAWRAQDPYGYTF. The gene calls are TRBV30 and TRBJ1-2; D is undetermined. Germline V CDR1 and CDR2: GTSNPN, SVGIG (reference sequence). V lost 3 bases, J lost 4 bases, and 12 bases lay in between. This CDR3 comprises 13 residues. The full variable domain, rest sourced from reference TRBV30 and TRBJ1-2, is SQTIHQWPATLVQPVGSPLSLECTVEGTSNPNLYWYRQAAGRGLQLLFYSVGIGQISSEVPQNLSASRPQDRQFILSSKKLLLSDSGFYLCAWRAQDPYGYTFGSGTRLTVV.

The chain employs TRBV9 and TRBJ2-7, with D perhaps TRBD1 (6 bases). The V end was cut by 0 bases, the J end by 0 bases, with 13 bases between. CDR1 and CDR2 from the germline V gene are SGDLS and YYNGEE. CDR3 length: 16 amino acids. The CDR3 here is CASSVGGLDSSYEQYF. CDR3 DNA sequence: TGTGCCAGCAGCGTAGGGGGTCTGGACAGCTCCTACGAGCAGTACTTC.

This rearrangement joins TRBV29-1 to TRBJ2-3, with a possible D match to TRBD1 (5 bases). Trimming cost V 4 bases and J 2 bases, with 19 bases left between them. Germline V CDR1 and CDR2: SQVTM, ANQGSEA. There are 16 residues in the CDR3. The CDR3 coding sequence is TGCAGCGTTGGGATGATGGGGTCCGGACACACAGATACGCAGTATTTT. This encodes CSVGMMGSGHTDTQYF.

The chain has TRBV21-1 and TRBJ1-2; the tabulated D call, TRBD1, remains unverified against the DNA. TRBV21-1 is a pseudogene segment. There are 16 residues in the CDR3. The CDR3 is CASSNAHQALPWGYTF. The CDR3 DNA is TGTGCCAGCAGCAATGCCCATCAGGCCTTGCCTTGGGGCTACACCTTC.

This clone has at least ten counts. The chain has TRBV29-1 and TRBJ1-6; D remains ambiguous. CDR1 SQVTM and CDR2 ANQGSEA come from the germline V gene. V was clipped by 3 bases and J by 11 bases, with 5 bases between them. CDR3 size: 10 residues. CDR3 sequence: CSVDVPPLHF. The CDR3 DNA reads TGCAGCGTTGATGTCCCACCCCTCCACTTT.

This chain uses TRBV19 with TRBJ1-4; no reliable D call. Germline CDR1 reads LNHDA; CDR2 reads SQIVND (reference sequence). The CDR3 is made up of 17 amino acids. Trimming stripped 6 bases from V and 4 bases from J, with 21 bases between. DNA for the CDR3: TGTGCCAGTAGCGATCCCCCCGGGAGGGCTTATAATGAAAAACTGTTTTTT. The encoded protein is CASSDPPGRAYNEKLFF.

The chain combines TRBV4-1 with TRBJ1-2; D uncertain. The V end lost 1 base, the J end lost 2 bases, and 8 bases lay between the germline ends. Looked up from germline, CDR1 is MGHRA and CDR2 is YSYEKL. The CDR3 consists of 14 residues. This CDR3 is CASSQAMGNYGYTF. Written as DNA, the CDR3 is TGCGCCAGCAGCCAAGCCATGGGGAACTATGGCTACACCTTC.

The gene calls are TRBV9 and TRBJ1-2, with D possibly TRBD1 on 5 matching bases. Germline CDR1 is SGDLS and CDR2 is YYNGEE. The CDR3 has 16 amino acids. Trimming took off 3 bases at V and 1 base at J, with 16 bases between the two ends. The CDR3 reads CASSAEGNTINYGYTF. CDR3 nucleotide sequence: TGTGCCAGCAGCGCGGAGGGGAATACGATTAACTATGGCTACACCTTC. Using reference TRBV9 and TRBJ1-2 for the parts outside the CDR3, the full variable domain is DSGVTQTPKHLITATGQRVTLRCSPRSGDLSVYWYQQSLDQGLQFLIQYYNGEERAKGNILERFSAQQFPDLHSELNLSSLELGDSALYFCASSAEGNTINYGYTFGSGTRLTVV.

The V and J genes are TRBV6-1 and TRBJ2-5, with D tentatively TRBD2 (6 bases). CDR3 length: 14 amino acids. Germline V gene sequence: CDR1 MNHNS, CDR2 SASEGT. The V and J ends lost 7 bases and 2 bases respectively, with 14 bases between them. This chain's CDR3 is CASTYAGTQETQYF. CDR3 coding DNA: TGTGCCAGCACTTACGCCGGGACTCAAGAGACCCAGTACTTC.

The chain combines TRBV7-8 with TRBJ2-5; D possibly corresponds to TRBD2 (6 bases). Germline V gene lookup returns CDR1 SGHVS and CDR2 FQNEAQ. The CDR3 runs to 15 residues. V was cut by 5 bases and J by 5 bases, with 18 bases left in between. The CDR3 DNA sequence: TGTGCCAGCAGCCCCCTCGTCGGGGGTACCGAGACCCAGTACTTC. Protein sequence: CASSPLVGGTETQYF.

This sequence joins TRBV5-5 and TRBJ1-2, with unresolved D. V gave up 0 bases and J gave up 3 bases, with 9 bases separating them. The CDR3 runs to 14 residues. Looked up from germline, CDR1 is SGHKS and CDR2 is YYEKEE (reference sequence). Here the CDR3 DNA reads TGTGCCAGCAGCTTGGACCTAGGGTACTATGGCTACACCTTC. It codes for CASSLDLGYYGYTF. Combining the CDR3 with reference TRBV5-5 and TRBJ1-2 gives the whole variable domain DAGVTQSPTHLIKTRGQQVTLRCSPISGHKSVSWYQQVLGQGPQFIFQYYEKEERGRGNFPDRFSARQFPNYSSELNVNALLLGDSALYLCASSLDLGYYGYTFGSGTRLTVV.

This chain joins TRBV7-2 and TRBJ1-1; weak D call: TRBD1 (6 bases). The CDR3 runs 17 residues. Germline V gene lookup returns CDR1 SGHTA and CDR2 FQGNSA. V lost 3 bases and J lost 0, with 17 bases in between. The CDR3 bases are TGTGCCAGCAGCTTCAGGGGCGGGGGGAAGGTGAACACTGAAGCTTTCTTT. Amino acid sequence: CASSFRGGGKVNTEAFF.

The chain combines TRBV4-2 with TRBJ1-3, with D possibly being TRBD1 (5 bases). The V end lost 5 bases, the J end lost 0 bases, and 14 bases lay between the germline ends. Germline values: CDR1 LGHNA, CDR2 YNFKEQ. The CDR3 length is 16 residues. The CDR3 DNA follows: TGTGCCAGCAGCAGGGGACGCTCCACCTCTGGAAACACCATATATTTT. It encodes CASSRGRSTSGNTIYF.

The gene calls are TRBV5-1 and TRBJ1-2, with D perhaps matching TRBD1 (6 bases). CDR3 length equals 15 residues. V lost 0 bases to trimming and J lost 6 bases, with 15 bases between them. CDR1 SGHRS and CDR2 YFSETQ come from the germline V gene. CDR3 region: CASSLGGGAGDGYTF. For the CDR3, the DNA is TGCGCCAGCAGCTTGGGTGGGGGCGCGGGAGATGGCTACACCTTC.

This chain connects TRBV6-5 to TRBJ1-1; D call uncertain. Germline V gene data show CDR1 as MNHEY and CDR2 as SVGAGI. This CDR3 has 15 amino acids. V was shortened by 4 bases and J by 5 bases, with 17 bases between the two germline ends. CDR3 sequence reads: CASSWATRRGTEAFF. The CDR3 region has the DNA TGTGCCAGCAGTTGGGCCACCCGTCGAGGAACTGAAGCTTTCTTT.

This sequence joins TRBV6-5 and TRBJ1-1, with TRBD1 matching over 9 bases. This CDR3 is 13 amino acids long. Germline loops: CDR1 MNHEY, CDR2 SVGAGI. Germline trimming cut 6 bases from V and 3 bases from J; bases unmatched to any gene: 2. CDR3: CASRRDRDTEAFF. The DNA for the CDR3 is TGTGCCAGCAGACGGGACAGGGACACTGAAGCTTTCTTT.

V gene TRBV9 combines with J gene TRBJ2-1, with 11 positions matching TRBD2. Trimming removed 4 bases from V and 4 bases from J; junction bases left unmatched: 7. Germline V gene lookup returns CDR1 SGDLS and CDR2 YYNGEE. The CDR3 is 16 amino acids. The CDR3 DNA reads TGTGCCAGCAGCCCGCCGCTAGCGGGGGGTTACAATGAGCAGTTCTTC. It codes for CASSPPLAGGYNEQFF.

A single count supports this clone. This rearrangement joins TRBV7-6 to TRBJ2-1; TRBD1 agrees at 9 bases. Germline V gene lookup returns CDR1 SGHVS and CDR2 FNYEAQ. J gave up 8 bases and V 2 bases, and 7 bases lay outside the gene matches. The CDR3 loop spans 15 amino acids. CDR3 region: CASSLNRGLVDEQFF. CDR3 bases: TGTGCCAGCAGCTTAAACAGGGGGCTGGTGGATGAGCAGTTCTTC. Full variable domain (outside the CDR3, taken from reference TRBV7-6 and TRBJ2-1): GAGVSQSPRYKVTKRGQDVALRCDPISGHVSLYWYRQALGQGPEFLTYFNYEAQQDKSGLPNDRFSAERPEGSISTLTIQRTEQRDSAMYRCASSLNRGLVDEQFFGPGTRLTVL.

The CDR3 bases are TGTGCCAGCAGATCCCCGGGCCAAGAGACCCAGTACTTC. Encoded protein: CASRSPGQETQYF. The chain employs TRBV6-5 and TRBJ2-5, with unresolved D. The CDR3 is 13 residues long. The germline CDR1 and CDR2 sequences are MNHEY and SVGAGI. V was trimmed by 6 bases and J by 1 base, leaving 9 bases between them.